These 5 T cell receptor beta chains were sequenced from one sample in a study of blood T cell repertoires in COVID-19. Assay used: immunoSEQ multiplex PCR; TCRdb lists only in-frame clones, some missing. This table holds roughly 41,000 clones, about 88% found once. Sequencing was carried out using PBMCs or T cells enriched from blood (not recorded which). These receptors were obtained from a woman aged 50 to 65 who had recovered from COVID-19.

This chain joins TRBV11-3 and TRBJ2-2; 7 bases align to TRBD2. The trim removed 1 base at V and 4 bases at J, leaving 15 bases unmatched. The V gene's germline CDR1 is SGHNT and CDR2 YENEEA. The CDR3 contains 19 residues. For the CDR3, the DNA is TGTGCCAGCAGCTTAGGCCCCCTGGACTACTGGGAGGGCACCGGGGAGCTGTTTTTT. It translates to CASSLGPLDYWEGTGELFF.

The rearrangement links TRBV19 to TRBJ2-2; perhaps TRBD2 as D (6 bases). The germline CDR1 and CDR2 sequences are LNHDA and SQIVND (reference sequence). Trimming shortened V by 1 base and J by 4 bases, and 13 bases separated the two germline ends. The CDR3 spans 16 residues. CDR3 DNA sequence: TGTGCCAGTAGTATAGGGCCCGGGAGTTCCACCGGGGAGCTGTTTTTT. It specifies CASSIGPGSSTGELFF.

This chain links TRBV6-5 with TRBJ1-1; no reliable D call. Trimming stripped 4 bases from V and 0 bases from J, with 12 bases between. The CDR3 totals 15 residues. CDR1 is MNHEY, CDR2 SVGAGI, per germline. As DNA, the CDR3 is TGTGCCAGCAGTTCACCCAGCGGGGTGAACACTGAAGCTTTCTTT. Translation: CASSSPSGVNTEAFF.

V usage is TRBV10-1 and J usage is TRBJ1-2, with D perhaps matching TRBD1 (5 bases). This CDR3 comprises 15 residues. V shed 0 bases and J shed 5 bases, with 13 bases lying between them. Germline V CDR1 and CDR2: WNHNN, SYGVQD (reference sequence). For the CDR3, the DNA is TGCGCCAGCAGTGAGTCGGCTTCGGAGGGGTATGGCTACACCTTC. Translated: CASSESASEGYGYTF.

This clone was picked up one time. This sequence joins TRBV19 and TRBJ1-5; no firm D call. Trimming took off 6 bases at V and 9 bases at J, with 15 bases between the two ends. Germline CDR1 and CDR2: LNHDA and SQIVND (reference sequence). The CDR3 is 13 residues long. The CDR3 loop reads CASRAEGYRPQHF. For the CDR3, the DNA is TGTGCCAGTAGGGCGGAGGGATATAGGCCCCAGCATTTT.